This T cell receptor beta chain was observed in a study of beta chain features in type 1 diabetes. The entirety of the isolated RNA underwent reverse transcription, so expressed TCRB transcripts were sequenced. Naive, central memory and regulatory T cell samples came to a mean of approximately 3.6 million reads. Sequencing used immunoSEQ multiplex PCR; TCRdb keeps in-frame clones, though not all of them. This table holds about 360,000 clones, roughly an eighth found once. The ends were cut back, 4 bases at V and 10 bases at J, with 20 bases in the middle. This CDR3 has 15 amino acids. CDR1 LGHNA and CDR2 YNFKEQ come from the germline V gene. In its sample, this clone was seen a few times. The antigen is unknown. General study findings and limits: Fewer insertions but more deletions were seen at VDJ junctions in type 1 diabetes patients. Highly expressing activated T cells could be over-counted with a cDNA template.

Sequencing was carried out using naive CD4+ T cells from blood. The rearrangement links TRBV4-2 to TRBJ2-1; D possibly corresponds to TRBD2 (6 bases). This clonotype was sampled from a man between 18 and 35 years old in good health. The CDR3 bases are TGTGCCAGCAGCCTCCGAGGTAGCGTGGAGGGGGAGCAGTTCTTC. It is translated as CASSLRGSVEGEQFF.